The source of this TCR beta chain is a study of blood T cell repertoires in COVID-19. Looking at the study overall: Acute and convalescent COVID-19 samples came from the United States, Italy and Spain. PBMCs, B-cell-depleted T cells, or T cells provided the cDNA or gDNA that made up the material.

The authors' processing: Reference gene primer amplification in the assay estimated nucleated cell counts. The repertoire was sequenced with immunoSEQ multiplex PCR; TCRdb's copy has only in-frame clones and lacks some. V and J calls and clone size come straight from that table; D and trimming were deduced from the DNA. The table has 130,000 to 150,000 clones, about 89% seen once. CDR3 length equals 13 residues. Germline CDR1 SGDLS, CDR2 YYNGEE. V was pared by 0 bases and J by 1 base, with 4 bases between. Sequencing input: peripheral blood. The J gene is TRBJ1-1, the V gene TRBV9, with D unresolved. The TCR comes from a man in his fifties or sixties who had recovered from COVID-19. CDR3 nucleotide sequence: TGTGCCAGCAGCGTAGGAGAGAACACTGAAGCTTTCTTT. Translation: CASSVGENTEAFF.